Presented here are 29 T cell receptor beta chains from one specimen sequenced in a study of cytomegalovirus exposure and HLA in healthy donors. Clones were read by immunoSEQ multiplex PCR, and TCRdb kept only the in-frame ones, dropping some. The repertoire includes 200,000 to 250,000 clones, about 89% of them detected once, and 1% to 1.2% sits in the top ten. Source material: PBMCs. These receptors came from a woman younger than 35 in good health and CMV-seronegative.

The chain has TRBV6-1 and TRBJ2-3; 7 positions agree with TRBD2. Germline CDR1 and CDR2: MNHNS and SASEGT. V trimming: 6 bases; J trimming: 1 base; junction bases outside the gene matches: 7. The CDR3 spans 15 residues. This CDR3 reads CASRPLAGGTDTQYF. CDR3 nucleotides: TGTGCCAGCAGACCCCTTGCGGGAGGCACAGATACGCAGTATTTT.

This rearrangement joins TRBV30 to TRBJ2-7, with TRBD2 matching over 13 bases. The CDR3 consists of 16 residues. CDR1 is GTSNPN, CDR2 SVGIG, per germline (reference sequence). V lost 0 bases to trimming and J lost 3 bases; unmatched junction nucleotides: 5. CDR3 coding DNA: TGTGCCTGGAGTGTCGGGACTAGCGGGATGATCTACGAGCAGTACTTC. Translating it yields CAWSVGTSGMIYEQYF.

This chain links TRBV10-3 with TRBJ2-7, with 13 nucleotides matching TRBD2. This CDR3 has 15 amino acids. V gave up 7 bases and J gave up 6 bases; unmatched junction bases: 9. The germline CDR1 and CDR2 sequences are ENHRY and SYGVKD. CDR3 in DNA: TGTGCCATCACCGACCGGACTAGCGGGAGCCGCGAGCAGTACTTC. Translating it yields CAITDRTSGSREQYF.

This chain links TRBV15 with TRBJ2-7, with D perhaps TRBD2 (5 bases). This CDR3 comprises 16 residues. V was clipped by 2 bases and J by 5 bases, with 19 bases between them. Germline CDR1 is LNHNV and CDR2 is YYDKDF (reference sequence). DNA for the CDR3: TGTGCCACCAGCAGAAATCCCGGACGGTTCGGGGACGAGCAGTACTTC. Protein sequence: CATSRNPGRFGDEQYF.

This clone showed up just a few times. The DNA for the CDR3 is TGTGCCACCAGCAGAGATCTCAGAGGGTTAGGCTACACCTTC. The encoded protein is CATSRDLRGLGYTF. This rearrangement joins TRBV15 to TRBJ1-2, with no clear D. The length of the CDR3 is 14 residues. CDR1 and CDR2 (germline): LNHNV, YYDKDF (reference sequence). Trimming shortened V by 0 bases and J by 8 bases, and 13 bases separated the two germline ends.

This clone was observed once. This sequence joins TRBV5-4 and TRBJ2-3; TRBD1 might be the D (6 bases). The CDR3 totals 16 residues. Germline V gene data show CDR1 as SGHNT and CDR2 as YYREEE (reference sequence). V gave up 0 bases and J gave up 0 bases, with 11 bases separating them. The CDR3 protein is CASSLEGGLSTDTQYF. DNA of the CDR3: TGTGCCAGCAGCTTGGAAGGGGGTTTGAGCACAGATACGCAGTATTTT.

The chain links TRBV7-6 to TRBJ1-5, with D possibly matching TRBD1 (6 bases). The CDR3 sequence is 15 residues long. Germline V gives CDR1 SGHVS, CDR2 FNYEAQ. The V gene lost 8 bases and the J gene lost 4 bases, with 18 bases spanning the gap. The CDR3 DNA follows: TGTGCCAGCGTTCCCGAAGTGGGGGCAAATCAGCCCCAGCATTTT. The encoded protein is CASVPEVGANQPQHF.

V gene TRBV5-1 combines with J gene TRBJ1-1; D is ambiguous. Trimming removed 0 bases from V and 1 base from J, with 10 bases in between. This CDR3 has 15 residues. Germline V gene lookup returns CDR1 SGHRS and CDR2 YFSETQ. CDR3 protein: CASSLGVEPNTEAFF. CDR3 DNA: TGCGCCAGCAGCTTGGGGGTGGAGCCGAACACTGAAGCTTTCTTT.

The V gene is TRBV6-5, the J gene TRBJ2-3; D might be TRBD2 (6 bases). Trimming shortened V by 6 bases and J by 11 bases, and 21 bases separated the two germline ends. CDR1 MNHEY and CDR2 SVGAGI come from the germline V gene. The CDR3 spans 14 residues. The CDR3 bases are TGTGCCAGCAGCTCTTCCAACCGGGGGATGGGGCAGTATTTT. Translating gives CASSSSNRGMGQYF.

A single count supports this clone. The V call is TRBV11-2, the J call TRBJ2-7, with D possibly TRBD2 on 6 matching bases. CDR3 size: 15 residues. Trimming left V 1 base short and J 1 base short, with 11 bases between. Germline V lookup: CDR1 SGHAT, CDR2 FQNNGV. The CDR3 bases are TGTGCCAGCAGCTTAGTGCGGGGCTGGTCCTACGAGCAGTACTTC. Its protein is CASSLVRGWSYEQYF.

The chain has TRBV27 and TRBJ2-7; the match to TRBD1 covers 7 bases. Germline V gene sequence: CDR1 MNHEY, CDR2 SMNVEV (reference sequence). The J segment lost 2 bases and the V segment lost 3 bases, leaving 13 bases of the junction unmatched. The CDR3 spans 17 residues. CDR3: CASSLRQGRLLPYEQYF. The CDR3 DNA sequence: TGTGCCAGCAGTTTGCGACAGGGTAGACTCCTCCCCTACGAGCAGTACTTC.

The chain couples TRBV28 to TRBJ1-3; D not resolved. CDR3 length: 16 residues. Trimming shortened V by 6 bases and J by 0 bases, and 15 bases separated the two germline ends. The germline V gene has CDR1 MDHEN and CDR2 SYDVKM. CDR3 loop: CASSYRGWISGNTIYF. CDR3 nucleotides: TGTGCCAGCAGCTATAGAGGGTGGATCTCTGGAAACACCATATATTTT.

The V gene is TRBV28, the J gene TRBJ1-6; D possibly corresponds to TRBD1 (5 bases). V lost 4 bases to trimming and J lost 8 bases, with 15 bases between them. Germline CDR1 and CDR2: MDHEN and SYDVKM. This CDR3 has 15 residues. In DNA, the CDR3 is TGTGCCAGCAGTTCAGACAGTCCCGCCTATTCACCCCTCCACTTT. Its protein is CASSSDSPAYSPLHF.

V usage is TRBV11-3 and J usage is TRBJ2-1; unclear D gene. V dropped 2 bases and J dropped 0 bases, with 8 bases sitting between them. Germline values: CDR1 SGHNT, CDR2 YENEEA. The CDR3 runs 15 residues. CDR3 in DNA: TGTGCCAGCAGCTTAAATCGCGGCTCCTACAATGAGCAGTTCTTC. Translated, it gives CASSLNRGSYNEQFF.

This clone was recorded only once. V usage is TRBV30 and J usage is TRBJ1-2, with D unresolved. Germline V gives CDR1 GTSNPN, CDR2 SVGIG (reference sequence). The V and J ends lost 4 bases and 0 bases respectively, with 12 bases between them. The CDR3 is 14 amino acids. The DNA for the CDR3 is TGTGCCTGGACCCGAATCAGTACTAACTATGGCTACACCTTC. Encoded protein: CAWTRISTNYGYTF. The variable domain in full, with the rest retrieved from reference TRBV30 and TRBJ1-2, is SQTIHQWPATLVQPVGSPLSLECTVEGTSNPNLYWYRQAAGRGLQLLFYSVGIGQISSEVPQNLSASRPQDRQFILSSKKLLLSDSGFYLCAWTRISTNYGYTFGSGTRLTVV.

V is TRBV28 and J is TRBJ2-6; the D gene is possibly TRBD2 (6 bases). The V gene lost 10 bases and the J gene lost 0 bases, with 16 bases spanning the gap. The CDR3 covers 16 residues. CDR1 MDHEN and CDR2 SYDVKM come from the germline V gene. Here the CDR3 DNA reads TGTGCCACCCGGCGGCTGGGGGGCTCTGGGGCCAACGTCCTGACTTTC. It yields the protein CATRRLGGSGANVLTF.

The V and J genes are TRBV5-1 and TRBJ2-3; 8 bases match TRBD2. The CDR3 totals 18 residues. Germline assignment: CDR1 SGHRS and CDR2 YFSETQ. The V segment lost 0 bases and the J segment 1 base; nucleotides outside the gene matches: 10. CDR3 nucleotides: TGCGCCAGCAGCTTGGAGGGGCCAGCGGGAGATGGCACAGATACGCAGTATTTT. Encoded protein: CASSLEGPAGDGTDTQYF.

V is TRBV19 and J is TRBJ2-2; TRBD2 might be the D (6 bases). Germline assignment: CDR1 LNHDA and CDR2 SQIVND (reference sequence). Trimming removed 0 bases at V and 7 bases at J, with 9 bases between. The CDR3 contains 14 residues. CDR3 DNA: TGTGCCAGTAGTATAGACGGGGAGGTCGGGGAGCTGTTTTTT. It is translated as CASSIDGEVGELFF.

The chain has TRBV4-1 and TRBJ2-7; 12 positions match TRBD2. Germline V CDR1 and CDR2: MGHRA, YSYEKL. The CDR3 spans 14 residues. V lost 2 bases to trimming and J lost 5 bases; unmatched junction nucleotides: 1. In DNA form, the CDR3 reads TGCGCCAGCAGCCAAAGGACTAGCGGGAACGAGCAGTACTTC. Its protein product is CASSQRTSGNEQYF.

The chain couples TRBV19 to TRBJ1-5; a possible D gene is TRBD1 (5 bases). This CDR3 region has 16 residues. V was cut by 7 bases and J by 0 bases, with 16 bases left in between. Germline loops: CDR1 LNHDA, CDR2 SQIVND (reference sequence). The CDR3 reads CASTDRGIYSNQPQHF. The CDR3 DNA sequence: TGTGCCAGTACCGACCGGGGGATTTATAGCAATCAGCCCCAGCATTTT.

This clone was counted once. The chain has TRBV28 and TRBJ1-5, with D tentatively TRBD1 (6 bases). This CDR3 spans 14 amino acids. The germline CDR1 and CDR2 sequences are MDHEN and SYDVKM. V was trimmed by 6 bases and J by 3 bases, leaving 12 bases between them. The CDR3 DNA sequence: TGTGCCAGCAGACCAGGGGATTTCAATCAGCCCCAGCATTTT. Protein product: CASRPGDFNQPQHF.

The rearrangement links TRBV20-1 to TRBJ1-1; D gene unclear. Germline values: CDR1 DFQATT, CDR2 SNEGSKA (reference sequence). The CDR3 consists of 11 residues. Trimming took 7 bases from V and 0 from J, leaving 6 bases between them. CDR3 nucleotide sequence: TGCAGTGTCCTAATGAACACTGAAGCTTTCTTT. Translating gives CSVLMNTEAFF.

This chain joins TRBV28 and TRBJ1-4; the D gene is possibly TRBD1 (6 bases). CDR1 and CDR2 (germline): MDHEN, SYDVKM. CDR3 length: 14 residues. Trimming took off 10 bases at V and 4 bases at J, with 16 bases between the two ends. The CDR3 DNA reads TGTGCCACGTCGATACAGGGTTATAATGAAAAACTGTTTTTT. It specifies CATSIQGYNEKLFF.

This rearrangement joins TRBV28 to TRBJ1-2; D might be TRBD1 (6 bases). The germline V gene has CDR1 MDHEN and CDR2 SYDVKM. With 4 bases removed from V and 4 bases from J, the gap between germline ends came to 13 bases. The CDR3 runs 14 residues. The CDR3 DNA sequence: TGTGCCAGCAGTTCCACGGACAGCCCCTATGGCTACACCTTC. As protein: CASSSTDSPYGYTF.

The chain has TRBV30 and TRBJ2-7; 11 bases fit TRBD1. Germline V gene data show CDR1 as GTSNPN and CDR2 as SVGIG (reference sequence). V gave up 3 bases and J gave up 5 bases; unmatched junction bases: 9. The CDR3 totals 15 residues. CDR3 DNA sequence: TGTGCCTGGAGCGATCGGGACAGGGGGTACCACGAGCAGTACTTC. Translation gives CAWSDRDRGYHEQYF.

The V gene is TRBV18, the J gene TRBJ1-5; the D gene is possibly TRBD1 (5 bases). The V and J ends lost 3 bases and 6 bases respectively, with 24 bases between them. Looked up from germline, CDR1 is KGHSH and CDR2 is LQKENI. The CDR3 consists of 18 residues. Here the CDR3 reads CASSPLAAGPSGLQPQHF. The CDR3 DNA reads TGTGCCAGCTCACCCCTCGCGGCGGGGCCATCGGGTCTTCAGCCCCAGCATTTT.

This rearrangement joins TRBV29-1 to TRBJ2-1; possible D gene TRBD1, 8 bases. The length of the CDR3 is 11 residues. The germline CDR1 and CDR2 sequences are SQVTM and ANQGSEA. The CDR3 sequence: CRTGEGNEQFF. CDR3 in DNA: TGCAGGACAGGGGAGGGCAATGAGCAGTTCTTC.

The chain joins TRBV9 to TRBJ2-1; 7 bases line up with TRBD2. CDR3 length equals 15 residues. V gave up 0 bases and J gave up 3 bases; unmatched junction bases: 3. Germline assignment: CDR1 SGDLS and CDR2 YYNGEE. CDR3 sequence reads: CASSVDSGYYNEQFF. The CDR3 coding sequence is TGTGCCAGCAGCGTAGATAGCGGGTACTACAATGAGCAGTTCTTC.

The CDR3 region has the DNA TGTGCCAGCAGCCCGGGGGGGTGGGAGACCCAGTACTTC. Translating gives CASSPGGWETQYF. This chain links TRBV5-4 with TRBJ2-5; 8 nucleotides line up with TRBD2. The J segment lost 5 bases and the V segment lost 4 bases, leaving 4 bases of the junction unmatched. This CDR3 spans 13 amino acids. Looked up from germline, CDR1 is SGHNT and CDR2 is YYREEE (reference sequence).